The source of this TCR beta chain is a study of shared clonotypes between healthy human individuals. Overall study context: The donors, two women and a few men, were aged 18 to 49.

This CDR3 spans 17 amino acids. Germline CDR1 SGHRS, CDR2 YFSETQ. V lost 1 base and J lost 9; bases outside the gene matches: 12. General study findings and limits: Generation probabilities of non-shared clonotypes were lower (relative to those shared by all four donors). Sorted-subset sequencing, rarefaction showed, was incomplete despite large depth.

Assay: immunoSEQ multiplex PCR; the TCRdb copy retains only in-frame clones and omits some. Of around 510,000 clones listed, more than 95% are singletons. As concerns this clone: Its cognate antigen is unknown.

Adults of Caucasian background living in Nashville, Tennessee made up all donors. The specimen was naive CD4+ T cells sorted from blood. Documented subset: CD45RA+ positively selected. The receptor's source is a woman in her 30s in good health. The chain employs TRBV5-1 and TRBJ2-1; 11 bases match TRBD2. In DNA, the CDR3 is TGCGCCAGCAGCTTGACCCCCACTAGCGGGAGTAGTGGTGAGCAGTTCTTC. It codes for CASSLTPTSGSSGEQFF.